Given below is one TCR beta chain in context. Using immunoSEQ multiplex PCR, the repertoire was profiled, and TCRdb retains in-frame clones only, with some absent. The repertoire holds about 58,000 clones, about 88% seen once, with about 8% in the top ten. V was shortened by 4 bases and J by 2 bases, with 15 bases between the two germline ends. The CDR3 loop spans 16 amino acids. Germline CDR1 and CDR2: SEHNR and FQNEAQ (reference sequence). This sample stems from a study of blood T cell repertoires in COVID-19. The genes are TRBV7-9 and TRBJ1-3; D remains ambiguous. The sequenced sample consisted of peripheral blood. This sequence originates from an older woman with active COVID-19. CDR3 amino acids: CASSSSVAAAGNTIYF. CDR3 in DNA: TGTGCCAGCAGCTCCAGCGTCGCGGCCGCTGGAAACACCATATATTTT. The full variable domain, completed using reference TRBV7-9 and TRBJ1-3, is DTGVSQNPRHKITKRGQNVTFRCDPISEHNRLYWYRQTLGQGPEFLTYFQNEAQLEKSRLLSDRFSAERPKGSFSTLEIQRTEQGDSAMYLCASSSSVAAAGNTIYFGEGSWLTVV.